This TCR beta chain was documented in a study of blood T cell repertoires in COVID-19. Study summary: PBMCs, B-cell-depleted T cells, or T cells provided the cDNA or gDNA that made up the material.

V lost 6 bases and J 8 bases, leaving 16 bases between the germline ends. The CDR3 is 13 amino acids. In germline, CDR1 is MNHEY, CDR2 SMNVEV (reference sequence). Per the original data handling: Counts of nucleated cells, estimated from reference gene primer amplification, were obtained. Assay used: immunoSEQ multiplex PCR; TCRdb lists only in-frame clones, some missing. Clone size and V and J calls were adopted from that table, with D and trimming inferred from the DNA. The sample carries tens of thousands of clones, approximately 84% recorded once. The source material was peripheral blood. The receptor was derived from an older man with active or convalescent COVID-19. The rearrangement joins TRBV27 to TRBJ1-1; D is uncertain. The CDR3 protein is CASRRSPPREAFF. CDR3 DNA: TGTGCCAGCAGGAGGAGCCCCCCCCGCGAAGCTTTCTTT.